This TCR beta chain was retrieved from a study of technical replicates of blood from several donors. The CDR3 spans 17 residues. With 5 bases clipped from V and 8 bases from J, the junction kept 15 bases outside the gene matches. Germline V gene lookup returns CDR1 SGHNT and CDR2 YYREEE (reference sequence). This clone came up once. Sequencing was performed with immunoSEQ multiplex PCR; in TCRdb, only in-frame clones are kept and a portion is missing. This table has roughly 50,000 clones, 90% to 95% appearing once. Material for sequencing was PBMCs. This TCR derives from a human donor in good health. Some clones in this sample may be carry-over from other donors' samples. This chain uses TRBV5-4 with TRBJ2-7; 14 bases fit TRBD2. CDR3 sequence: CASSLLAAGTSGSKQYF. In DNA, the CDR3 is TGTGCCAGCAGTTTATTAGCAGCCGGGACTAGCGGGAGTAAGCAGTACTTC.